The clone carrying this T cell receptor (beta chain) has ten or more counts. This CDR3 spans 15 amino acids. Germline CDR1 is DFQATT and CDR2 is SNEGSKA (reference sequence). V was shortened by 0 bases and J by 0 bases, with 9 bases between the two germline ends. Unique molecular identifiers were incorporated into the prepared TCRbeta library. TCRdb re-called the PCR reads with MiXCR, one entry per CDR3 protein. The repertoire holds about 600,000 distinct CDR3 sequences, with about 10% as singletons. These data originate in a study of T-cell reconstitution after alpha-beta-depleted transplantation in children.

The chain links TRBV20-1 to TRBJ2-1, with a weak D call TRBD1 (5 bases). The clonotype comes from a human donor who donated a stem cell graft to a child with acute myeloid leukemia. The source was PBMCs from the stem cell graft donor, collected from the stem cell graft. The CDR3 here is CSAREQVGSYNEQFF. DNA for the CDR3: TGCAGTGCTAGAGAACAGGTGGGCTCCTACAATGAGCAGTTCTTC.